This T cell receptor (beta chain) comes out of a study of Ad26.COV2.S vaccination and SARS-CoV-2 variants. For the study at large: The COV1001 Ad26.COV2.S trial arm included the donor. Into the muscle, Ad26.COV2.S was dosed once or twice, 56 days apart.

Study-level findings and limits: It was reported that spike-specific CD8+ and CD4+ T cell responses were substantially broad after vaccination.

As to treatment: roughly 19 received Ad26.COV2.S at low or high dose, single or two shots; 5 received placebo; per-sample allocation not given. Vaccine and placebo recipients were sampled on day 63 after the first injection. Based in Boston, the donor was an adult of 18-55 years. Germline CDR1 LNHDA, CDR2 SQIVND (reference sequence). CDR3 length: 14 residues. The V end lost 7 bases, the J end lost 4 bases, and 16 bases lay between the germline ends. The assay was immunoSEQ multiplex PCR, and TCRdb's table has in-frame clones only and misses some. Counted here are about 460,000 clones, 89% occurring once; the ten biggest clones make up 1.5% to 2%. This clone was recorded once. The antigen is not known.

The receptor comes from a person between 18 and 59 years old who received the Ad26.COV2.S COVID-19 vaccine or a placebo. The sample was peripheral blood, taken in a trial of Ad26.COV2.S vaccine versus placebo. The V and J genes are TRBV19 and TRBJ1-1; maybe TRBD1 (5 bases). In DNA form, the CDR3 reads TGTGCCAGTACCTGGGGGAGGTCCGGCACTGAAGCTTTCTTT. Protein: CASTWGRSGTEAFF.